The 12 T cell receptor beta chains listed next were all sequenced from one sample in a study of blood T cell repertoires in COVID-19. Assay used: immunoSEQ multiplex PCR; TCRdb lists only in-frame clones, some missing. This table has 55,000 to 75,000 clones, 82% appearing once. The sequenced material came from peripheral blood. The receptor source for this set is a man at least 80 years old with active COVID-19.

The V and J genes are TRBV3-1 (or the pseudogene TRBV3-2) and TRBJ1-2, with D tentatively TRBD1 (5 bases). Germline values: CDR1 LGHDT, CDR2 YNNKEL (reference sequence). The ends were cut back, 4 bases at V and 4 bases at J, with 7 bases in the middle. The CDR3 runs to 12 residues. The CDR3 spells CASSPQGYGYTF. DNA for the CDR3: TGTGCCAGCAGCCCCCAGGGCTATGGCTACACCTTC.

The chain combines TRBV4-3 with TRBJ2-7; no clear D gene. V was clipped by 0 bases and J by 8 bases, with 17 bases between them. The CDR3 runs to 15 residues. Germline CDR1 is LGHNA and CDR2 is YSLEER. CDR3 sequence (DNA): TGCGCCAGCAGCCAAGAGGTATGGCAGGCTCTCAAGCAGTACTTC. Its protein is CASSQEVWQALKQYF.

V and J are TRBV7-2 and TRBJ2-3; TRBD2 matches 8 bases. Germline values: CDR1 SGHTA, CDR2 FQGNSA. The CDR3 consists of 18 residues. With V trimmed by 2 bases and J by 4 bases, 14 bases remained unmatched. The CDR3 bases are TGTGCCAGCAGCTTAACCCCTGGGAGCGGGAGATTCGCAGATACGCAGTATTTT. Protein: CASSLTPGSGRFADTQYF. Supplemented by reference TRBV7-2 and TRBJ2-3, the full variable domain reads GAGVSQSPSNKVTEKGKDVELRCDPISGHTALYWYRQSLGQGLEFLIYFQGNSAPDKSGLPSDRFSAERTGGSVSTLTIQRTQQEDSAVYLCASSLTPGSGRFADTQYFGPGTRLTVL.

The rearrangement uses TRBV14 and TRBJ1-4; possible D gene TRBD1, 5 bases. Trimming removed 7 bases from V and 3 bases from J, with 15 bases in between. Germline V gene data show CDR1 as SGHDN and CDR2 as FVKESK. This CDR3 is 15 amino acids long. The CDR3 DNA reads TGTGCCAGCAACCAGGGAGGGCGGTCTAATGAAAAACTGTTTTTT. It is translated as CASNQGGRSNEKLFF.

The chain couples TRBV5-4 to TRBJ2-1; 10 nucleotides agree with TRBD2. The CDR3 length is 13 residues. The ends lost 3 bases at V and 15 bases at J; junction bases unmatched: 9. CDR1 and CDR2 (germline): SGHNT, YYREEE (reference sequence). CDR3 coding DNA: TGTGCCAGCAGCTCACTCGTAGCGGGAGGTTGGTTCTTC. This gives the protein CASSSLVAGGWFF.

The V and J genes are TRBV5-1 and TRBJ1-4; no reliable D call. Between the trimmed V and J ends, which lost 0 bases and 0 bases, there was a span of 9 bases. CDR3 length equals 16 residues. Per the germline V gene, CDR1 is SGHRS and CDR2 is YFSETQ. DNA of the CDR3: TGCGCCAGCAGCTTGGGAGGAGCCGCAACTAATGAAAAACTGTTTTTT. Amino acids: CASSLGGAATNEKLFF.

The chain employs TRBV5-1 and TRBJ1-4, with 7 bases that match TRBD1. This CDR3 has 14 amino acids. The J segment lost 8 bases and the V segment lost 2 bases, leaving 6 bases of the junction unmatched. The germline V gene encodes CDR1 SGHRS and CDR2 YFSETQ. The CDR3 loop reads CASSFQGDREKLFF. For the CDR3, the DNA is TGCGCCAGCAGCTTCCAGGGGGACCGCGAAAAACTGTTTTTT.

The gene calls are TRBV29-1 and TRBJ2-5; weak D call: TRBD2 (5 bases). This CDR3 contains 13 residues. CDR1 and CDR2 from the germline V gene are SQVTM and ANQGSEA. Trimming took off 4 bases at V and 4 bases at J, with 13 bases between the two ends. CDR3 nucleotide sequence: TGCAGCGTTGGCCGTGCCGGAGGAGAGACCCAGTACTTC. Encoded protein: CSVGRAGGETQYF. Complete variable domain (other parts from reference TRBV29-1 and TRBJ2-5): SAVISQKPSRDICQRGTSLTIQCQVDSQVTMMFWYRQQPGQSLTLIATANQGSEATYESGFVIDKFPISRPNLTFSTLTVSNMSPEDSSIYLCSVGRAGGETQYFGPGTRLLVL.

As for this clone: The sample carries other DNA sequences with the same CDR3. The chain links TRBV19 to TRBJ2-6, with no clear D. In germline, CDR1 is LNHDA, CDR2 SQIVND (reference sequence). This CDR3 is 15 amino acids long. V was pared by 1 base and J by 0 bases, with 4 bases between. The CDR3 sequence: CASSIAGSGANVLTF. The CDR3 nucleotides are TGTGCCAGTAGTATAGCCGGCTCTGGGGCCAACGTCCTGACTTTC.

This chain links TRBV7-2 with TRBJ2-5; 8 nucleotides align to TRBD1. The CDR3 length is 14 residues. Germline V gene lookup returns CDR1 SGHTA and CDR2 FQGNSA. V trimming: 0 bases; J trimming: 4 bases; junction bases outside the gene matches: 1. The CDR3 spells CASSLAGQGETQYF. CDR3 DNA sequence: TGTGCCAGCAGCTTAGCTGGACAGGGAGAGACCCAGTACTTC.

The CDR3 DNA is TGTGCCAGCAGCCAAGAGAGGGAGCAGTACTTC. It encodes CASSQEREQYF. This chain joins TRBV4-2 and TRBJ2-7; D gene unclear. Trimming took off 0 bases at V and 7 bases at J, with 4 bases between the two ends. CDR1 and CDR2 from the germline V gene are LGHNA and YNFKEQ. The CDR3 is made up of 11 amino acids.

V usage is TRBV7-8 and J usage is TRBJ1-4; D might be TRBD1 (6 bases). Germline V lookup: CDR1 SGHVS, CDR2 FQNEAQ. The V gene lost 1 base and the J gene lost 5 bases, with 11 bases spanning the gap. The CDR3 spans 15 residues. Here the CDR3 DNA reads TGTGCCAGCAGCTTAGGGGGGGGCGCGAATGAAAAACTGTTTTTT. This codes for CASSLGGGANEKLFF.